The T cell receptor beta chain described here comes from a study of OX40 agonist ivuxolimab in advanced cancers. The V gene's germline CDR1 is SGHTA and CDR2 FQGNSA. Trimming pared 2 bases from V and 1 base from J, leaving 6 bases between. This CDR3 has 14 residues. Findings and caveats of the study: Expanded clones belonging to CD8+ T cells outnumbered, on average, those of CD4+.

This clone was observed once. The antigen remains undetermined. Profiled with immunoSEQ multiplex PCR; TCRdb holds only in-frame clones, not every one. The repertoire holds 50,000 to 65,000 clones, with about 89% as singletons. Source: CD4+ or CD8+ T cells sorted from blood, taken in a trial of the OX40 agonist ivuxolimab. V gene TRBV7-2 combines with J gene TRBJ2-1; D perhaps matches TRBD1 (6 bases). This receptor was taken from an adult with an advanced solid tumor such as melanoma, head and neck, liver or kidney cancer. The CDR3 protein is CASSLRGSYNEQFF. Written as DNA, the CDR3 is TGTGCCAGCAGCTTAAGGGGGTCCTACAATGAGCAGTTCTTC.